The source of this T cell receptor (beta chain) is a study of cytomegalovirus exposure and HLA in healthy donors. Broader study findings: By HLA locus, TCR association rates varied in a later analysis, with DRB1 showing the most and HLA-C the fewest. A further, later analysis showed that HLA-associated TCR beta chains (compared with equally common others) were more clonally expanded. Earlier findings revealed that most TCR beta V segments proved productive either about 87% or about 30% of the time.

This clone was found a few times. The antigen remains unidentified. A multiplex PCR was run with 60 Vbeta primers and 13 Jbeta primers. The data were produced by immunoSEQ multiplex PCR, yet TCRdb's version contains in-frame clones alone and is incomplete. This sample has around 110,000 clones, with 9% to 10% found just once. Per germline, CDR1 SQVTM and CDR2 ANQGSEA. The V gene lost 2 bases and the J gene lost 5 bases, with 4 bases spanning the gap. The CDR3 is 11 amino acids. The V gene is TRBV29-1, the J gene TRBJ2-1; unclear D gene. Specimen: PBMCs. The clonotype was recovered from a man aged 25-45 years in good health and CMV-seronegative. CDR3 loop: CSVEPNNEQFF. The CDR3 DNA reads as TGCAGCGTTGAACCCAACAATGAGCAGTTCTTC.